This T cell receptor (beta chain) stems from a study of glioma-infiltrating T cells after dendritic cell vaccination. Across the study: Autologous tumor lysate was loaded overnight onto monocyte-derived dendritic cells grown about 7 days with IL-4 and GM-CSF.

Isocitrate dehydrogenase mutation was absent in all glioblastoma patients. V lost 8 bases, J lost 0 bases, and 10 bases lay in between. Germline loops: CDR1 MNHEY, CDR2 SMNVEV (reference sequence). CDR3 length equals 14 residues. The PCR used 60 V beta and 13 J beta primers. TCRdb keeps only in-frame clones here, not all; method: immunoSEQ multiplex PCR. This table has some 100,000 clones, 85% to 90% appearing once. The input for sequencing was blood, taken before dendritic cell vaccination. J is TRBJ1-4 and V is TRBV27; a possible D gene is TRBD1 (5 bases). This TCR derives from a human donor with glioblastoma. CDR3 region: CASRRGTTNEKLFF. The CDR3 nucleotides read TGTGCCAGCCGAAGGGGTACAACTAATGAAAAACTGTTTTTT.